A single sample is the source of the 16 T cell receptor beta chains below, sequenced in a study of response to subunit inactivated influenza vaccine. TCRdb recomputed calls from the RT-PCR reads with MiXCR, one row per CDR3 protein. The sample includes 650,000 to 800,000 distinct CDR3 sequences, 11% to 15% of them seen just once. Source: PBMCs from blood, taken approximately 15 days before vaccination. Receptors were obtained from a man in his fifties who received an inactivated influenza vaccine.

The rearrangement uses TRBV10-3 and TRBJ2-5; 8 bases align to TRBD1. V lost 1 base, J lost 0 bases, and 4 bases stayed unmatched. The CDR3 runs 16 residues. Germline V gene sequence: CDR1 ENHRY, CDR2 SYGVKD. In DNA, the CDR3 is TGTGCCATCAGTGAGTTGGGACAGGTTAACCAAGAGACCCAGTACTTC. Amino acid sequence: CAISELGQVNQETQYF.

This clonotype was counted a few times. V is TRBV20-1 and J is TRBJ2-3; D gene ambiguous. Germline-derived CDR1 and CDR2 are DFQATT and SNEGSKA (reference sequence). Trimming pared 5 bases from V and 6 bases from J, leaving 9 bases between. This CDR3 comprises 11 residues. The CDR3 bases are TGCAGTGCTGAAGGACGGGATACGCAGTATTTT. It is translated as CSAEGRDTQYF.

This chain links TRBV7-2 with TRBJ2-3, with TRBD2 as a possible D gene (7 bases). This CDR3 contains 17 residues. Germline V gene data show CDR1 as SGHTA and CDR2 as FQGNSA. V was trimmed by 4 bases and J by 5 bases, leaving 22 bases between them. The CDR3, as DNA: TGTGCCAGCAGCTCTTGGGGGGGGCAGCGTCTGATAGATACGCAGTATTTT. Its protein product is CASSSWGGQRLIDTQYF.

As concerns this clonotype: An end of the junction differs from the germline gene, which may be a read error. The rearrangement links TRBV6-2 or TRBV6-3 to TRBJ2-7; D is tentatively TRBD1 or TRBD2 (6 bases each). CDR1 and CDR2 (germline): MNHEY, SVGEGT. The CDR3 sequence is 14 residues long. The CDR3 loop reads CACRRGTLRAEQHF. Written as DNA, the CDR3 is TGTGCCTGCCGACGGGGGACATTACGAGCGGAGCAGCACTTC.

A few counts support this clonotype. This chain connects TRBV20-1 to TRBJ1-1; D is uncertain. From germline, CDR1 is DFQATT and CDR2 SNEGSKA (reference sequence). V lost 5 bases to trimming and J lost 0 bases, with 10 bases between them. The CDR3 is made up of 13 amino acids. CDR3 DNA sequence: TGCAGTGCTCCCCGAAGTCTGAACACTGAAGCTTTCTTT. Translated: CSAPRSLNTEAFF.

The chain couples TRBV12-3 or TRBV12-4 to TRBJ2-4, with 11 bases that match TRBD2. Trimming cost V 9 bases and J 3 bases; bases outside gene matches: 7. CDR3 size: 15 residues. The CDR3 sequence is CASSLAGVDKNIQYF. CDR3 nucleotide sequence: TGTGCCAGTTCACTAGCGGGAGTTGACAAAAACATTCAGTACTTC.

This clonotype was counted many times. The J gene is TRBJ2-7, the V gene TRBV30; 7 bases align to TRBD1. Germline CDR1 reads GTSNPN; CDR2 reads SVGIG (reference sequence). V shed 7 bases, J shed 2 bases, and the junction held 5 bases outside the gene matches. This CDR3 comprises 12 residues. This chain's CDR3 is CAFSDRAYEQYF. The CDR3 DNA reads as TGTGCCTTCTCCGACAGGGCCTACGAGCAGTACTTC.

The V call is TRBV4-2, the J call TRBJ2-5, with D perhaps matching TRBD2 (6 bases). V was pared by 0 bases and J by 2 bases, with 16 bases between. This CDR3 region has 17 residues. The germline gives CDR1 LGHNA, CDR2 YNFKEQ. The CDR3 coding sequence is TGTGCCAGCAGCCAAGATCCGGACTTGGGGGGTCAAGAGACCCAGTACTTC. Translated, it gives CASSQDPDLGGQETQYF.

The table lists this clonotype with a few counts. The J gene is TRBJ1-4, the V gene TRBV6-5; TRBD1 aligns across 7 bases. Germline loops: CDR1 MNHEY, CDR2 SVGAGI. J gave up 2 bases and V 0 bases, and 9 bases lay outside the gene matches. CDR3 size: 18 residues. The CDR3 sequence is CASSYSSPGTATNEKLFF. The CDR3 DNA is TGTGCCAGCAGTTACTCATCGCCCGGGACAGCTACTAATGAAAAACTGTTTTTT.

The chain couples TRBV7-6 to TRBJ2-2; 12 bases agree with TRBD2. The CDR3 spans 16 residues. In germline, CDR1 is SGHVS, CDR2 FNYEAQ. Unmatched junction bases numbered 1, after V lost 2 bases and J lost 3 bases. CDR3 amino acids: CASSLRLAGDTGELFF. CDR3 DNA: TGTGCCAGCAGCTTAAGACTAGCGGGAGACACCGGGGAGCTGTTTTTT.

Only one count was recorded for this clonotype. A much larger clone lies one base from this, so it may be a read error. V gene TRBV12-3 or TRBV12-4 combines with J gene TRBJ2-7; TRBD2 agrees at 8 bases. CDR3 size: 14 residues. V shed 7 bases and J 3 bases; nucleotides not matched to a gene: 8. Written as DNA, the CDR3 is TGTGCCAGCACCTTTAGCGGGGCAGGCTACGAGCAGTACTTC. This translates into CASTFSGAGYEQYF.

The chain carries TRBV20-1 and TRBJ2-3; TRBD1 agrees at 9 bases. Germline CDR1 is DFQATT and CDR2 is SNEGSKA (reference sequence). V shed 6 bases, J shed 2 bases, and the junction held 9 bases outside the gene matches. CDR3 length: 15 amino acids. CDR3 coding DNA: TGCAGTGCAATACCGGGGGACAGGGCCACAGATACGCAGTATTTT. It is translated as CSAIPGDRATDTQYF.

The chain couples TRBV30 to TRBJ2-7, with D maybe TRBD1 (5 bases). CDR1 is GTSNPN, CDR2 SVGIG, per germline (reference sequence). This CDR3 spans 17 amino acids. V was trimmed by 3 bases and J by 3 bases, leaving 24 bases between them. CDR3 residues: CAWRSPGFSTTNYEQYF. CDR3 nucleotides: TGTGCCTGGAGGAGCCCAGGGTTCTCGACAACAAACTACGAGCAGTACTTC.

Ten or more counts support this clonotype. The CDR3 loop is CATSKQRFNTDTQYF. In nucleotides, the CDR3 is TGTGCCACCAGCAAGCAGCGGTTTAACACAGATACGCAGTATTTT. This chain links TRBV15 with TRBJ2-3, with D possibly being TRBD2 (5 bases). Trimming left V 4 bases short and J 2 bases short, with 13 bases between. The CDR3 consists of 15 residues. Germline-derived CDR1 and CDR2 are LNHNV and YYDKDF (reference sequence). Based on the CDR3 plus reference TRBV15 and TRBJ2-3, the full variable domain is DAMVIQNPRYQVTQFGKPVTLSCSQTLNHNVMYWYQQKSSQAPKLLFHYYDKDFNNEADTPDNFQSRRPNTSFCFLDIRSPGLGDTAMYLCATSKQRFNTDTQYFGPGTRLTVL.

CDR3 amino acids: CAWSSTGSGETQYF. CDR3 nucleotide sequence: TGTGCCTGGAGTAGCACAGGGTCAGGGGAGACCCAGTACTTC. The chain has TRBV30 and TRBJ2-5; D may be TRBD1 (6 bases). The V gene's germline CDR1 is GTSNPN and CDR2 SVGIG (reference sequence). Trimming pared 2 bases from V and 5 bases from J, leaving 15 bases between. The CDR3 covers 14 residues.

This chain uses TRBV18 with TRBJ1-2; D call uncertain. Looked up from germline, CDR1 is KGHSH and CDR2 is LQKENI. V lost 4 bases to trimming and J lost 6 bases, with 9 bases between them. The CDR3 extends over 12 amino acids. DNA of the CDR3: TGTGCCAGCTCACTTCGAAAGGATGGCTACACCTTC. Protein sequence: CASSLRKDGYTF.